This paragraph reports one T cell receptor beta chain. Source study methods: Reference gene primer amplification gave estimated nucleated cell counts. Clones were read by immunoSEQ multiplex PCR, and TCRdb kept only the in-frame ones, dropping some. That table supplies the V and J calls and clone size; D and trimming were determined from the DNA. The profile covers about 160,000 clones, with 85% to 95% appearing a single time and roughly 4.5% taken by the ten largest. The V end was cut by 4 bases, the J end by 7 bases, with 13 bases between. CDR3 length: 14 amino acids. Germline V gene data show CDR1 as KGHDR and CDR2 as SFDVKD. These data come from a study of blood T cell repertoires in COVID-19. Study context: Material from acute and convalescent COVID-19 was sourced from the United States, Italy and Spain. PBMCs, B-cell-depleted T cells, or T cells were the source of the cDNA or gDNA that made up the material.

The chain recombines TRBV24-1 with TRBJ1-5; D unclear. Material: peripheral blood. The receptor's source is a woman between 50 and 59 years old with acute or convalescent COVID-19. The CDR3 sequence: CATSESGNRQPQHF. CDR3 coding DNA: TGTGCCACCAGTGAATCGGGGAATCGGCAGCCCCAGCATTTT.